The 25 T cell receptor beta chains below were found in one sample sequenced in a study of identical twins. TCRdb re-analysed the 5' RACE reads in MiXCR, keeping a single row per CDR3 protein. Of fewer than 900,000 distinct CDR3 sequences listed, around a sixth were seen once; the top ten hold approximately 14%. These data were likewise used in another study, on T cells expressing NK-cell markers.

The sequencing sample was made of PBMCs. The receptors originated from a woman aged 18-29 years in good health.

There are a few counts of this clonotype. This chain links TRBV9 with TRBJ2-1, with D possibly matching TRBD2 (6 bases). CDR1 SGDLS and CDR2 YYNGEE come from the germline V gene. CDR3 size: 16 residues. V lost 4 bases and J lost 2, with 16 bases in between. The CDR3 sequence is CASSPSGRVAYNEQFF. The CDR3 DNA reads TGTGCCAGCAGCCCCAGCGGGCGGGTGGCCTACAATGAGCAGTTCTTC.

This clonotype was counted a few times. The V gene is TRBV7-2, the J gene TRBJ2-2; D is unresolved. CDR1 is SGHTA, CDR2 FQGNSA, per germline. The CDR3 covers 14 residues. V lost 3 bases and J 6 bases, leaving 11 bases between the germline ends. The CDR3 here is CASSFNRGAGELFF. In DNA form, the CDR3 reads TGTGCCAGCAGCTTCAATCGTGGCGCCGGGGAGCTGTTTTTT.

This clonotype was found a few times. The rearrangement links TRBV12-3 or TRBV12-4 to TRBJ2-5; tentative D call: TRBD1 (6 bases). Trimming pared 6 bases from V and 7 bases from J, leaving 21 bases between. The CDR3 length is 15 residues. In DNA form, the CDR3 reads TGTGCCAGCAGCATACAGGGCGGTGCCGGGTCGACCCAGTACTTC. This encodes CASSIQGGAGSTQYF.

The V and J genes are TRBV6-1 and TRBJ2-5, with a weak D call TRBD2 (5 bases). The CDR3 is made up of 15 amino acids. V shed 6 bases and J shed 5 bases, with 19 bases lying between them. Germline CDR1 is MNHNS and CDR2 is SASEGT. The CDR3: CASSNLGSLGETQYF. CDR3 bases: TGTGCCAGCAGCAACTTAGGGAGTTTGGGGGAGACCCAGTACTTC.

V is TRBV6-5 and J is TRBJ2-1; no reliable D call. Looked up from germline, CDR1 is MNHEY and CDR2 is SVGAGI. The CDR3 consists of 17 residues. V lost 0 bases, J lost 3 bases, and 15 bases lay in between. The CDR3: CASSYSPSTLGYNEQFF. As DNA, the CDR3 is TGTGCCAGCAGTTACTCTCCATCAACTCTGGGCTACAATGAGCAGTTCTTC.

This clonotype has just a few counts. The chain combines TRBV5-1 with TRBJ2-3; D possibly corresponds to TRBD1 (6 bases). This CDR3 contains 15 residues. Germline V gives CDR1 SGHRS, CDR2 YFSETQ. Trimming cost V 6 bases and J 2 bases, with 16 bases left between them. The CDR3: CASNMGHLITDTQYF. The CDR3 DNA reads TGCGCCAGCAACATGGGACATTTGATCACAGATACGCAGTATTTT.

This clonotype was detected only a few times. The chain uses TRBV2 and TRBJ2-7, with D tentatively TRBD1 (6 bases). Per germline, CDR1 SNHLY and CDR2 FYNNEI. V lost 11 bases and J lost 7, with 21 bases in between. The CDR3 spans 13 residues. The CDR3 protein is CAARTEGIGEQYF. The CDR3 DNA reads TGTGCCGCCAGGACAGAGGGGATCGGAGAGCAGTACTTC. The whole variable domain, remainder taken from reference TRBV2 and TRBJ2-7, is EPEVTQTPSHQVTQMGQEVILRCVPISNHLYFYWYRQILGQKVEFLVSFYNNEISEKSEIFDDQFSVERPDGSNFTLKIRSTKLEDSAMYFCAARTEGIGEQYFGPGTRLTVT.

The chain recombines TRBV20-1 with TRBJ2-1; tentatively, D is TRBD1 or TRBD2 (5 bases each). Between the trimmed V and J ends, which lost 5 bases and 6 bases, there was a span of 17 bases. The germline CDR1 and CDR2 sequences are DFQATT and SNEGSKA (reference sequence). CDR3 length: 14 amino acids. The CDR3 DNA reads TGCAGTGCTTGCCGAGGGGCCAGCGGCAATGAGCAGTTCTTC. Protein: CSACRGASGNEQFF.

The table lists this clonotype with many counts. J is TRBJ2-4 and V is TRBV20-1; 7 nucleotides match TRBD1. The CDR3 runs to 16 residues. V gave up 2 bases and J gave up 0 bases; unmatched junction bases: 7. Germline V gene data show CDR1 as DFQATT and CDR2 as SNEGSKA (reference sequence). The CDR3 nucleotides read TGCAGTGCTAGATCCCCAGGGGGTTTAGCCAAAAACATTCAGTACTTC. It yields the protein CSARSPGGLAKNIQYF.

In this sample, this clonotype turned up many times. This chain joins TRBV12-3 or TRBV12-4 and TRBJ1-2; maybe TRBD1 (5 bases). Deletions cut 5 bases from V and 9 bases from J, with 10 bases between. The CDR3 spans 11 residues. The CDR3 DNA is TGTGCCAGCAGTCCAGGGTTCAGCTACACCTTC. This translates into CASSPGFSYTF.

Points on this clonotype: Sequence at one end of the junction differs from germline and may be a read error. The gene calls are TRBV12-3 or TRBV12-4 and TRBJ2-2; 13 positions agree with TRBD2. The CDR3 is 18 amino acids. The CDR3 reads CTSLMEQGLAGVDGELFF. The DNA for the CDR3 is TGTACCAGCCTGATGGAACAAGGACTAGCGGGAGTCGACGGGGAGCTGTTTTTT.

The chain has TRBV2 and TRBJ2-3; the D is unclear. V dropped 5 bases and J dropped 0 bases, with 12 bases sitting between them. Germline assignment: CDR1 SNHLY and CDR2 FYNNEI. The CDR3 has 15 amino acids. CDR3 amino acids: CASSTGHYSTDTQYF. The CDR3 nucleotides are TGTGCCAGCAGTACCGGTCACTATAGCACAGATACGCAGTATTTT.

This clonotype was detected a few times. J is TRBJ2-7 and V is TRBV6-5, with D possibly being TRBD1 or TRBD2 (5 bases each). Germline V lookup: CDR1 MNHEY, CDR2 SVGAGI. Trimming stripped 2 bases from V and 2 bases from J, with 13 bases between. This CDR3 comprises 15 residues. In DNA form, the CDR3 reads TGTGCCAGCAGTTACGCCGGGACCGCCACCTACGAGCAGTACTTC. This sequence encodes CASSYAGTATYEQYF.

The J gene is TRBJ1-1, the V gene TRBV12-3 or TRBV12-4; no clear D gene. V lost 0 bases to trimming and J lost 0 bases, with 5 bases between them. The CDR3 length is 14 residues. The CDR3 loop is CASSLAWLNTEAFF. The DNA for the CDR3 is TGTGCCAGCAGTTTAGCGTGGCTGAACACTGAAGCTTTCTTT.

This clonotype was detected a few times. The V call is TRBV12-3 or TRBV12-4, the J call TRBJ2-1, with 7 bases fitting TRBD1. Losses at the gene ends were 6 bases for V and 10 bases for J; bases not matched to a gene: 6. The CDR3 length is 12 residues. The CDR3 sequence: CASSQQGYEQFF. The CDR3 region has the DNA TGTGCCAGCAGCCAACAGGGGTACGAGCAGTTCTTC.

The chain uses TRBV5-1 and TRBJ2-2, with TRBD1 matching 9 bases. Germline V gene lookup returns CDR1 SGHRS and CDR2 YFSETQ. The CDR3 extends over 15 amino acids. V shed 3 bases, J shed 6 bases, and the junction held 6 bases outside the gene matches. CDR3 in amino acids: CASSSAGQGSGELFF. Here the CDR3 DNA reads TGCGCCAGCAGCTCCGCGGGACAGGGTTCCGGGGAGCTGTTTTTT.

This clonotype was seen a handful of times. The V gene is TRBV10-3, the J gene TRBJ1-4; 7 bases fit TRBD1. The junction had 7 bases not matched to a gene; V was cut back by 6 bases and J by 6 bases. CDR3 length: 14 residues. The germline CDR1 and CDR2 sequences are ENHRY and SYGVKD. CDR3 sequence reads: CAIRSTGLYEKLFF. CDR3 bases: TGTGCCATCAGATCGACAGGGCTATATGAAAAACTGTTTTTT.

V gene TRBV29-1 combines with J gene TRBJ2-5; D ambiguous. Per the germline V gene, CDR1 is SQVTM and CDR2 is ANQGSEA. V was cut by 3 bases and J by 5 bases, with 22 bases left in between. The CDR3 extends over 16 amino acids. The CDR3 loop is CSVDPSGASPEETQYF. CDR3 DNA sequence: TGCAGCGTTGATCCTTCCGGCGCCAGCCCGGAGGAGACCCAGTACTTC.

V is TRBV20-1 and J is TRBJ2-1; 7 bases fit TRBD2. Trimming at V came to 6 bases and at J to 6 bases, leaving 5 bases not matched to a gene. Germline values: CDR1 DFQATT, CDR2 SNEGSKA (reference sequence). This CDR3 contains 12 residues. The CDR3 region is CSASGAFNEQFF. The CDR3, as DNA: TGCAGTGCGAGCGGGGCCTTCAATGAGCAGTTCTTC.

The chain is built from TRBV5-1 and TRBJ2-2; no clear D gene. Germline V gene data show CDR1 as SGHRS and CDR2 as YFSETQ. Trimming removed 4 bases at V and 3 bases at J, with 7 bases between. This CDR3 has 13 amino acids. This CDR3 reads CASSQADTGELFF. The CDR3 DNA is TGCGCCAGCAGCCAGGCCGACACCGGGGAGCTGTTTTTT. The full variable domain, in which reference TRBV5-1 and TRBJ2-2 provide the parts outside the CDR3, is KAGVTQTPRYLIKTRGQQVTLSCSPISGHRSVSWYQQTPGQGLQFLFEYFSETQRNKGNFPGRFSGRQFSNSRSEMNVSTLELGDSALYLCASSQADTGELFFGEGSRLTVL.

This rearrangement joins TRBV20-1 to TRBJ2-5; TRBD2 is a possible D gene (6 bases). The V gene's germline CDR1 is DFQATT and CDR2 SNEGSKA (reference sequence). Deletions cut 5 bases from V and 2 bases from J, with 12 bases between. The CDR3 sequence is 13 residues long. CDR3 region: CSAYLGTQETQYF. The CDR3, as DNA: TGCAGTGCTTATCTCGGGACTCAAGAGACCCAGTACTTC.

This rearrangement joins TRBV29-1 to TRBJ1-5, with unresolved D. The ends were cut back, 4 bases at V and 0 bases at J, with 7 bases in the middle. The CDR3 runs 13 residues. Looked up from germline, CDR1 is SQVTM and CDR2 is ANQGSEA. CDR3 sequence (DNA): TGCAGCGTTGGAGGGAATAGCAATCAGCCCCAGCATTTT. Translating gives CSVGGNSNQPQHF.

The genes are TRBV29-1 and TRBJ2-3; D perhaps matches TRBD2 (6 bases). Germline assignment: CDR1 SQVTM and CDR2 ANQGSEA. V was cut by 8 bases and J by 5 bases, with 17 bases left in between. The CDR3 is 13 amino acids. The CDR3, as DNA: TGCAGCCAGAGGGGCGGGAAGAGAGATACGCAGTATTTT. Protein product: CSQRGGKRDTQYF.

For the CDR3, the DNA is TGCGCCAGCAGCCAGAACACAGGGAGATATGGCTACACCTTC. It yields the protein CASSQNTGRYGYTF. The chain employs TRBV4-1 and TRBJ1-2; D may be TRBD1 (6 bases). Trimming stripped 3 bases from V and 5 bases from J, with 13 bases between. The germline V gene has CDR1 MGHRA and CDR2 YSYEKL. This CDR3 has 14 amino acids.

This chain uses TRBV7-2 with TRBJ2-5, with D unclear. V lost 1 base to trimming and J lost 6 bases, with 18 bases between them. There are 16 residues in the CDR3. Germline CDR1 reads SGHTA; CDR2 reads FQGNSA. As DNA, the CDR3 is TGTGCCAGCAGCTTAGTTGGCAAATTGGTCGGACAGACCCAGTACTTC. Its translation: CASSLVGKLVGQTQYF.